These T cell receptor beta chains were read from a single sample in a study of T cell changes during pregnancy in multiple sclerosis. Only in-frame clones appear in the TCRdb table, and some are missing; sequencing was by immunoSEQ multiplex PCR. The sample contains under 50,000 clones, just over 90% of which appear only once. The specimen was CD4+ T cells from peripheral blood mononuclear cells, collected in the third trimester of pregnancy. The receptors stem from a female donor with multiple sclerosis, enrolled in a pregnancy study. Both conserved end residues are part of each CDR3. A D gene is named only where the DNA matches it firmly. Size tells how often a clone was seen (once, few, many) or the class of an expanded clone, and some rows leave it out.

clone_size | j_call | v_call | d_call | cdr3_nt | cdr3_aa
. | TRBJ2-1 | TRBV5-6 | TRBD2 | TGTGCCAGCAGCCCCGGCCGGCTAGCGGGAGGTTTCGCCTACAATGAGCAGTTCTTC | CASSPGRLAGGFAYNEQFF
. | TRBJ2-4 | TRBV19 | TRBD2 | TGTGCCGAGAGCAGGGAGGGAGTAGACAAAAACATTCAGTACTTC | CAESREGVDKNIQYF
. | TRBJ2-5 | TRBV18 | TRBD1 | TGTGCCAGCTCACTACGCGCGACAGGGGAACAAGAGACCCAGTACTTC | CASSLRATGEQETQYF
. | TRBJ2-7 | TRBV18 | . | TGTGCCAGCTCACCAGTTTCAGGGGGGATGGAGCAGTACTTC | CASSPVSGGMEQYF
. | TRBJ2-2 | TRBV30 | TRBD1 | TGTGCCTGGAGTGTTACACCCGGGACAGCCGGGGAGCTGTTTTTT | CAWSVTPGTAGELFF
. | TRBJ2-7 | TRBV19 | . | TGTGCCAGTAGTCCCTCTCGGGACTCCGGAGAGCAGTACTTC | CASSPSRDSGEQYF
. | TRBJ1-2 | TRBV2 | TRBD1 | TGTGCCAGCATTGGGGACAGTAAGGACTATGGCTACACCTTC | CASIGDSKDYGYTF
. | TRBJ2-7 | TRBV10-3 | . | TGTGCCATCAGTGGTTCGGCAGGAAGGACCTACGAGCAGTACTTC | CAISGSAGRTYEQYF
once | TRBJ1-4 | TRBV6-5 | TRBD1 | TGTGCCAGCAGCGGGACAGCAACTAATGAAAAACTGTTTTTT | CASSGTATNEKLFF
. | TRBJ2-3 | TRBV9 | . | TGTGCCAGCAGCTTTAGACTAGTAGATACGCAGTATTTT | CASSFRLVDTQYF
. | TRBJ2-2 | TRBV6-5 | . | TGTGCCAGCAGTTACCGGGGACAACCCACCGGGGAGCTGTTTTTT | CASSYRGQPTGELFF
. | TRBJ1-5 | TRBV28 | TRBD1 | TGTGCCAGCAGTCTGCCCGGGACAGGGGGCAGCAATCAGCCCCAGCATTTT | CASSLPGTGGSNQPQHF
. | TRBJ1-6 | TRBV4-1 | . | TGCGCCAGCAGCCAAGATCCTGGCAGCTCCTATAATTCACCCCTCCACTTT | CASSQDPGSSYNSPLHF
once | TRBJ1-1 | TRBV10-3 | . | TGTGCCACCGGGTGGGGAGATAAAAACACTGAAGCTTTCTTT | CATGWGDKNTEAFF
. | TRBJ1-2 | TRBV7-9 | . | TGTGCCAGCAGCTTAACGGACTATGGCTACACCTTC | CASSLTDYGYTF
. | TRBJ2-1 | TRBV2 | . | TGTGCCAGCAGTGAAGGGGGGCTCAATGAGCAGTTCTTC | CASSEGGLNEQFF
. | TRBJ2-3 | TRBV6-5 | TRBD1 | TGTGCCAGCATCGACAGGGGGCGGGGTACAGATACGCAGTATTTT | CASIDRGRGTDTQYF